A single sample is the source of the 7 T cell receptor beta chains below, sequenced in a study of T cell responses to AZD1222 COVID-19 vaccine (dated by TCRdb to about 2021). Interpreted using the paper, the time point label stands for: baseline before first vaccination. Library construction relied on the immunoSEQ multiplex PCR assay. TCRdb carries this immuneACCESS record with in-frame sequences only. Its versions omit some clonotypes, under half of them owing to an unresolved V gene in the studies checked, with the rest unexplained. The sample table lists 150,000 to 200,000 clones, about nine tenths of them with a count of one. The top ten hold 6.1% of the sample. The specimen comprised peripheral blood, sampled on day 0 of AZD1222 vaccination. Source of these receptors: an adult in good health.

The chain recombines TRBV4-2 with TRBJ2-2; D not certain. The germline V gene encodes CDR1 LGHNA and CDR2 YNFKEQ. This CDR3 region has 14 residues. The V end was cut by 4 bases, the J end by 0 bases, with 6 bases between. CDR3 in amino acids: CASSRETNTGELFF. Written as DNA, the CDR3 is TGTGCCAGCAGCCGAGAGACGAACACCGGGGAGCTGTTTTTT.

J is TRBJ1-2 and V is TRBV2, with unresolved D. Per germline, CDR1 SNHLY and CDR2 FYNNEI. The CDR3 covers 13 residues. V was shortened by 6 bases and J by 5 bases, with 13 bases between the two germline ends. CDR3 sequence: CASRFLGIYGYTF. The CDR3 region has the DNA TGTGCCAGCAGGTTTCTAGGTATATATGGCTACACCTTC.

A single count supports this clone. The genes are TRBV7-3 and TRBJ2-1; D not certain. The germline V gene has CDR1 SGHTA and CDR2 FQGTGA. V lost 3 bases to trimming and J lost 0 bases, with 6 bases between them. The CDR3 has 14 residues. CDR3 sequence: CASSLRHSYNEQFF. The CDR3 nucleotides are TGTGCCAGCAGCTTGCGCCACTCCTACAATGAGCAGTTCTTC.

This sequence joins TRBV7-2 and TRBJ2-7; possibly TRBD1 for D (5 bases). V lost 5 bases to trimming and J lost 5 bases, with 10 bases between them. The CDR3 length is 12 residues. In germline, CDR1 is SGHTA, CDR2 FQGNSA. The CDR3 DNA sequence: TGTGCCAGCAGCGCCAGGGCCCACGAGCAGTACTTC. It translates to CASSARAHEQYF.

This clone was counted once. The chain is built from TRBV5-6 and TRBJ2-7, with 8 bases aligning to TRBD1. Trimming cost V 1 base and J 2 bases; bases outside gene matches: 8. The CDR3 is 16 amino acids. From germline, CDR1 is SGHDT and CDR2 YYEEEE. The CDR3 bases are TGTGCCAGCAGCTTGAAAAGGACAGGGCAAACCTACGAGCAGTACTTC. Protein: CASSLKRTGQTYEQYF.

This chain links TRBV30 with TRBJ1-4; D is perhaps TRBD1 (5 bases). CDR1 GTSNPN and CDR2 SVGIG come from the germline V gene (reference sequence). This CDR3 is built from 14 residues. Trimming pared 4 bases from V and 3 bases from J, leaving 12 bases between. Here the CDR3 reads CAWTPGVANEKLFF. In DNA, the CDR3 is TGTGCCTGGACCCCGGGGGTTGCTAATGAAAAACTGTTTTTT.

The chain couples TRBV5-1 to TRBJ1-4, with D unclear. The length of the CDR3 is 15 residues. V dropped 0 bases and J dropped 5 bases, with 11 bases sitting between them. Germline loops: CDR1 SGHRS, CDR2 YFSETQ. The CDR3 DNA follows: TGCGCCAGCAGCTTGGGTGTCGGAATAAATGAAAAACTGTTTTTT. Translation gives CASSLGVGINEKLFF. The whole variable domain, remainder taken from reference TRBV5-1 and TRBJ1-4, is KAGVTQTPRYLIKTRGQQVTLSCSPISGHRSVSWYQQTPGQGLQFLFEYFSETQRNKGNFPGRFSGRQFSNSRSEMNVSTLELGDSALYLCASSLGVGINEKLFFGSGTQLSVL.